This TCR beta chain was found in a study of blood T cell repertoires in COVID-19. Whole-study context: Material from acute and convalescent COVID-19 was sourced from the United States, Italy and Spain. PBMCs, B-cell-depleted T cells, or T cells provided the cDNA or gDNA that made up the material.

This clone appeared once. This CDR3 spans 12 amino acids. From germline, CDR1 is SGHNT and CDR2 YENEEA. The trim removed 8 bases at V and 5 bases at J, leaving 3 bases unmatched. In the original workflow: How many nucleated cells were present was estimated from reference gene primer amplification. Profiled with immunoSEQ multiplex PCR; TCRdb holds only in-frame clones, not every one. That table supplies the V and J calls and clone size; D and trimming were determined from the DNA. The sample has around 340,000 clones, more than 70% seen once; the top ten hold almost 3%. The sample consisted of peripheral blood. The sequence was collected from a man younger than 40 with active or convalescent COVID-19. V gene TRBV11-3 combines with J gene TRBJ1-2; 9 bases match TRBD1. This CDR3 reads CASSDRGYGYTF. The CDR3, as DNA: TGTGCCAGCTCGGACAGGGGTTATGGCTACACCTTC.